This is a list of T cell receptor beta chains from one sample in a study of cytomegalovirus exposure and HLA in healthy donors. Profiling relied on immunoSEQ multiplex PCR, and the TCRdb table lists in-frame clones only, not all of them. This sample yields approximately 210,000 clones, of which around four fifths are seen a single time; roughly a tenth belongs to the top ten. Sequencing was performed on PBMCs. The receptors were gathered from a woman aged 50 to 65 in good health and CMV-seropositive. The CDR3 runs from the conserved cysteine through the conserved F or W. Each record gives: D gene, V gene, J gene, clone size, CDR3 DNA, CDR3 protein. D genes are given only for firm matches. Size tells how often a clone was seen (once, few, many) or the class of an expanded clone, and some rows leave it out.

.	TRBV18	TRBJ1-5	.	TGTGCCAGCTCACCACGGCCCGGGAATCAGCCCCAGCATTTT	CASSPRPGNQPQHF
.	TRBV7-8	TRBJ2-7	.	TGTGCCAGCAGCCCGACGACAGGCTACTCCTACGAGCAGTACTTC	CASSPTTGYSYEQYF
.	TRBV7-2	TRBJ1-1	.	TGTGCCAGCAGCCTGGCATACACTGAAGCTTTCTTT	CASSLAYTEAFF
TRBD1	TRBV4-2	TRBJ1-5	few	TGTGCCAGCAGCCCGGGGACAGGCAATCAGCCCCAGCATTTT	CASSPGTGNQPQHF
.	TRBV6-5	TRBJ1-1	.	TGTGCCAGCAGTTACACCAGAGGGGGGAACACTGAAGCTTTCTTT	CASSYTRGGNTEAFF
.	TRBV30	TRBJ2-2	.	TGTGCCTGGGGGGACTGGGGGGCGAACACCGGGGAGCTGTTTTTT	CAWGDWGANTGELFF
TRBD1	TRBV7-9	TRBJ1-3	.	TGTGCCAGCAGCCAAGGGACAGGGTCTGGAAACACCATATATTTT	CASSQGTGSGNTIYF
.	TRBV7-8	TRBJ1-1	.	TGTGCCAGCAGCAGCTTAAGAGGGCTGGGTTCAACTGAAGCTTTCTTT	CASSSLRGLGSTEAFF
.	TRBV6-4	TRBJ1-1	few	TGTGCCAGCAGTGCCGACCCCGAGGGGAACACTGAAGCTTTCTTT	CASSADPEGNTEAFF
.	TRBV11-3	TRBJ2-7	.	TGTGCCAGCAGCCACGCAGGGGCCTACGAGCAGTACTTC	CASSHAGAYEQYF
.	TRBV19	TRBJ1-5	.	TGTGCCAGTACCCTTAGGGGTGCCCAGCATTTT	CASTLRGAQHF
TRBD1	TRBV19	TRBJ1-2	.	TGTGCCACGGGACAGGGGTCTGGCTACACCTTC	CATGQGSGYTF
TRBD1	TRBV7-9	TRBJ1-1	.	TGTGCCAGCAGCCTGGACAGGGGAGTAGGCACTGAAGCTTTCTTT	CASSLDRGVGTEAFF
.	TRBV4-1	TRBJ1-1	many	TGCGCCAGCAGGGGACATCCTGGGTCTATGGACACTGAAGCTTTCTTT	CASRGHPGSMDTEAFF
.	TRBV19	TRBJ1-1	.	TGTGCCAGTAGTATAAACCTAGGGAACACTGAAGCTTTCTTT	CASSINLGNTEAFF
TRBD1	TRBV19	TRBJ1-4	.	TGTGCCAGTAGTATCGGGACAGTTAATGAAAAACTGTTTTTT	CASSIGTVNEKLFF
TRBD1	TRBV7-6	TRBJ2-3	.	TGTGCCAGCAGCTTACTACCAGGGGGTCTGGGGACAGATACGCAGTATTTT	CASSLLPGGLGTDTQYF
.	TRBV4-3	TRBJ1-4	.	TGCGCCAGCAGCCAAGATCCAGGACAGAATGAAAAACTGTTTTTT	CASSQDPGQNEKLFF
TRBD1	TRBV5-1	TRBJ1-1	.	TGCGCCAGCAGCTTGGAAACAGGGGTGGGAAACACTGAAGCTTTCTTT	CASSLETGVGNTEAFF
TRBD1	TRBV6-1	TRBJ1-2	.	TGTGCCAGCAGTGGCCCACCTCTCGGGACAGAAACTAACTATGGCTACACCTTC	CASSGPPLGTETNYGYTF
TRBD1	TRBV5-1	TRBJ1-4	.	TGCGCCAGCAGCTCCACCGGACAGGGAGGAGAAAAACTGTTTTTT	CASSSTGQGGEKLFF
TRBD1	TRBV7-2	TRBJ2-1	.	TGTGCCAGCAGCCCTACAGGGGAGAAGCAGTTCTTC	CASSPTGEKQFF
TRBD1	TRBV30	TRBJ1-6	once	TGTGCCTGGACCCTGCTGACGGGACAGGGTGATAATTCACCCCTCCACTTT	CAWTLLTGQGDNSPLHF
TRBD1	TRBV19	TRBJ2-3	once	TGTGCCAGTAGTCGGACAGGGGTGGGCACAGATACGCAGTATTTT	CASSRTGVGTDTQYF
TRBD1	TRBV7-2	TRBJ2-7	.	TGTGCCAGCAGCTCCCCCGGGACAGGGATCTACGAGCAGTACTTC	CASSSPGTGIYEQYF
.	TRBV27	TRBJ2-7	.	TGTGCCAGCAGCCTGACTCGAACACCTAGCTACGAGCAGTACTTC	CASSLTRTPSYEQYF
TRBD2	TRBV2	TRBJ2-5	.	TGTGCCAGCAGCGTGACTAGCGGGGTAGGGGAGACCCAGTACTTC	CASSVTSGVGETQYF
.	TRBV11-3	TRBJ2-2	.	TGTGCCAGCAGCTTTGACGGGGATAGGACGGAGCTGTTTTTT	CASSFDGDRTELFF
TRBD2	TRBV4-2	TRBJ2-7	.	TGTGCCAGCAGCCGAGCGGGGGGGCAGACCTACGAGCAGTACTTC	CASSRAGGQTYEQYF
TRBD1	TRBV7-2	TRBJ1-5	.	TGTGCCAGCAGCTTAGGGGGACAGCAGAATCAGCCCCAGCATTTT	CASSLGGQQNQPQHF
.	TRBV7-9	TRBJ1-2	.	TGTTCCAGCAGCGTAATGCAGGGTGAGGCTAACTATGGCTACACCTTC	CSSSVMQGEANYGYTF
.	TRBV6-5	TRBJ1-2	.	TGTGCCAGCAGTTACACGCGTTCCCCGGGGGTCTATGGCTACACCTTC	CASSYTRSPGVYGYTF
.	TRBV20-1	TRBJ2-5	.	TGCAGCCTACAAAGGGGTGAGACCCAGTACTTC	CSLQRGETQYF